This is a list of T cell receptor beta chains from one sample in a study of long-term antiretroviral therapy in people with HIV. Only in-frame clones appear in the TCRdb table, and some are missing; sequencing was by immunoSEQ multiplex PCR. In the table there are tens of thousands of clones, less than 85% of which are singletons. Sequenced here: unsorted PBMCs, sampled 2.3 years after starting antiretroviral therapy. The source of these receptors is a man aged 40-49 years with HIV. Both conserved end residues are trimmed from each CDR3. Each record gives: clone size, J gene, V gene, CDR3 protein. Rows give clone size only sometimes, using once, few, many, or a class for an expanded clone.

size: .
J: TRBJ2-7
V: TRBV18
CDR3: ASSRGGSSYEQY

size: .
J: TRBJ2-2
V: TRBV7-7
CDR3: AAGGQGNTGELF

size: .
J: TRBJ2-3
V: TRBV7-8
CDR3: ASSEGLDTQY

size: .
J: TRBJ1-1
V: TRBV7-5
CDR3: VRRKSRGSDTEAF

size: .
J: TRBJ1-1
V: TRBV5-8
CDR3: ASSLGRLEAF

size: .
J: TRBJ1-2
V: TRBV5-1
CDR3: ASSLEAFNYGYT

size: .
J: TRBJ2-1
V: TRBV11-2
CDR3: ASSLGLSGGPYNEQF

size: .
J: TRBJ2-4
V: TRBV10-2
CDR3: ASSESQTQAKNIQY

size: .
J: TRBJ1-1
V: TRBV10-3
CDR3: AISESRQGPEAF

size: .
J: TRBJ1-3
V: TRBV7-8
CDR3: ASSSLDRDGNTIY

size: .
J: TRBJ2-4
V: TRBV6-1
CDR3: ASSENRDIQY

size: .
J: TRBJ1-1
V: TRBV15
CDR3: ATSRERSNTEAF

size: .
J: TRBJ1-1
V: TRBV1
CDR3: TSSQDKRTGVRGNTEAF

size: .
J: TRBJ1-3
V: TRBV6-1
CDR3: ASRTGGGNTIY

size: .
J: TRBJ2-7
V: TRBV5-1
CDR3: ASSGGLAGGSYEQY

size: few
J: TRBJ1-1
V: TRBV19
CDR3: ASTSQHSLENTEAF

size: .
J: TRBJ1-1
V: TRBV7-2
CDR3: ASSLAGGAF

size: .
J: TRBJ1-5
V: TRBV5-5
CDR3: ASSLSSNQPQH

size: .
J: TRBJ2-7
V: TRBV28
CDR3: ASSSLVAGSYEQY

size: .
J: TRBJ2-1
V: TRBV27
CDR3: ASSPARLAGVDNEQF

size: once
J: TRBJ2-1
V: TRBV19
CDR3: ASSTSARGYNEQF

size: .
J: TRBJ1-1
V: TRBV5-4
CDR3: ASSPGTGAWGDTEAF

size: few
J: TRBJ1-2
V: TRBV6-1
CDR3: ASSERGIWGGYT

size: once
J: TRBJ2-7
V: TRBV4-2
CDR3: ASSQDPRTGIYEQY

size: .
J: TRBJ2-7
V: TRBV5-6
CDR3: ASSHGGLDEQY

size: .
J: TRBJ2-7
V: TRBV6-1
CDR3: ASSDGRGYEQY

size: .
J: TRBJ1-2
V: TRBV9
CDR3: ASLPGAEGYGYT

size: .
J: TRBJ1-1
V: TRBV2
CDR3: ASRDRGYTEAF

size: .
J: TRBJ2-7
V: TRBV11-2
CDR3: ASSLTAGGKAYEQY

size: .
J: TRBJ1-5
V: TRBV6-5
CDR3: ASSYYFGQPQH

size: .
J: TRBJ2-4
V: TRBV11-2
CDR3: ASSLGPDRGINIQY

size: .
J: TRBJ1-2
V: TRBV29-1
CDR3: SVLARLPGGGYT

size: .
J: TRBJ2-1
V: TRBV7-2
CDR3: ASSLEGTGWSNEQF

size: .
J: TRBJ2-7
V: TRBV6-1
CDR3: ASSDRPRYEQY

size: few
J: TRBJ2-7
V: TRBV7-8
CDR3: ASSEGAGISYEQY

size: .
J: TRBJ1-1
V: TRBV11-2
CDR3: ASSPGTGGYTEAF

size: .
J: TRBJ2-6
V: TRBV5-1
CDR3: ASSLAVTSGTGSGANVLT